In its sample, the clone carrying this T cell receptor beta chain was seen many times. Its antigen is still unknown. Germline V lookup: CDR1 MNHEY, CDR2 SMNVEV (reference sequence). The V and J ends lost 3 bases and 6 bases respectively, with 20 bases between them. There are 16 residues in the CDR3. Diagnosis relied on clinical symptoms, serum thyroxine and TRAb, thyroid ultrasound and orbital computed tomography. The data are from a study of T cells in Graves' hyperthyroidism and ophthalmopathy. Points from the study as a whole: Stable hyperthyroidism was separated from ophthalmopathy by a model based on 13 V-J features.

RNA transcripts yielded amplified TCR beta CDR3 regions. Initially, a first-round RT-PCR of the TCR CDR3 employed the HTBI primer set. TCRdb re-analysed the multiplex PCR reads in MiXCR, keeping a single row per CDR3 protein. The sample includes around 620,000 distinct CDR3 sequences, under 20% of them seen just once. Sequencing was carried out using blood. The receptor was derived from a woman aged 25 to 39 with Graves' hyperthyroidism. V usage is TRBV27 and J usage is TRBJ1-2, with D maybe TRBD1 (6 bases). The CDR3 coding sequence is TGTGCCAGCAGTTTGACACCCCAACAGGGATACGATGGCTACACCTTC. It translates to CASSLTPQQGYDGYTF.